This TCR beta chain was captured by sequencing in a study of T cell repertoires in cytomegalovirus infection. In the study overall: Both a matching HLA type and CMV infection were indicated by public TCR beta signatures. Study results and caveats: Individuals carrying CMV plus the relevant HLA were identified by cumulative frequency of public TCR beta families.

TCRdb re-called the reads through MiXCR, storing one row per CDR3 protein. The table includes approximately 750,000 distinct CDR3 sequences, roughly 35% detected once. This clonotype has a handful of counts. Its antigen is not known. Germline CDR1 SGHVS, CDR2 FQNEAQ. Trimming cost V 5 bases and J 0 bases, with 10 bases left between them. This CDR3 region has 14 residues. This receptor was obtained from a human donor in good health (CMV status not recorded). Some clones in this sample may be carry-over from other donors' samples. The V gene is TRBV7-8, the J gene TRBJ1-1; D is unresolved. The sequenced sample consisted of PBMCs. The CDR3 loop is CASSRLRVNTEAFF. In DNA, the CDR3 is TGTGCCAGCAGCCGCCTGAGGGTGAACACTGAAGCTTTCTTT.